The 29 T cell receptor beta chains below all came from one sample that was sequenced in a study of blood T cell repertoires in COVID-19. The protocol was immunoSEQ multiplex PCR, while the TCRdb copy is restricted to in-frame clones and leaves out a portion. The sample consists of roughly 210,000 clones, 88% of them appearing once. Sequenced sample: peripheral blood. The receptor set was obtained from a man between 70 and 80 years old with acute or convalescent COVID-19.

This sequence joins TRBV6-6 and TRBJ2-3, with 12 bases matching TRBD2. V lost 5 bases and J lost 2; bases outside the gene matches: 5. Germline V gives CDR1 MNHNY, CDR2 SVGAGI (reference sequence). CDR3 length equals 16 residues. CDR3 bases: TGTGCCAGCAGTAGGGGGACTAGCGGGTACACAGATACGCAGTATTTT. Amino acids: CASSRGTSGYTDTQYF.

The genes are TRBV6-5 and TRBJ2-3; 7 bases fit TRBD2. Germline lookup yields CDR1 MNHEY and CDR2 SVGAGI. After removal of 3 bases from V and 0 bases from J, the junction contained 6 bases not matched to a gene. CDR3 length: 16 amino acids. The CDR3 DNA reads TGTGCCAGCAGTTATAACGGGAGGACTAGCACAGATACGCAGTATTTT. Its protein product is CASSYNGRTSTDTQYF.

This CDR3 is CASSLKGQAGLAKNIQYF. Here the CDR3 DNA reads TGTGCCAGCAGCTTAAAGGGACAAGCTGGTCTAGCCAAAAACATTCAGTACTTC. J is TRBJ2-4 and V is TRBV5-4; D might be TRBD1 (6 bases). Germline CDR1 is SGHNT and CDR2 is YYREEE (reference sequence). The CDR3 is 18 residues long. V shed 2 bases and J shed 0 bases, with 18 bases lying between them.

This chain joins TRBV18 and TRBJ2-7, with D perhaps matching TRBD2 (7 bases). V was trimmed by 3 bases and J by 3 bases, leaving 18 bases between them. Germline V gives CDR1 KGHSH, CDR2 LQKENI. The CDR3 is 16 residues long. CDR3 DNA: TGTGCCAGCTCACCGTCTGGGGGGGGCTTGTTCTACGAGCAGTACTTC. Amino acids: CASSPSGGGLFYEQYF.

The chain joins TRBV7-8 to TRBJ1-5; D unresolved. Germline-derived CDR1 and CDR2 are SGHVS and FQNEAQ. V was trimmed by 5 bases and J by 1 base, leaving 18 bases between them. The CDR3 is 17 residues long. The CDR3 sequence is CASSTQRPRLSNQPQHF. The CDR3 DNA reads as TGTGCCAGCAGCACCCAGAGGCCTCGTTTAAGCAATCAGCCCCAGCATTTT.

This clone has a single count. One end of the junction is discordant with germline, which a read error may explain. V is TRBV5-5 and J is TRBJ2-5; TRBD2 aligns across 8 bases. CDR1 and CDR2 from the germline V gene are SGHKS and YYEKEE (reference sequence). The CDR3 is 10 residues long. The CDR3 loop reads CASRLGLGDF. CDR3 nucleotides: TGTGCCAGCAGGTTGGGACTAGGGGACTTC.

This rearrangement joins TRBV12-5 to TRBJ1-5; 8 bases are shared with TRBD1. The germline V gene encodes CDR1 LGHNT and CDR2 FRNRAP. The CDR3 runs 17 residues. V lost 1 base, J lost 0 bases, and 5 bases stayed unmatched. CDR3 protein: CASGLAETGDSNQPQHF. DNA for the CDR3: TGTGCTAGTGGTTTGGCCGAGACAGGGGATAGCAATCAGCCCCAGCATTTT.

This clone has more than one count but fewer than ten. The gene calls are TRBV2 and TRBJ2-5; 9 positions match TRBD2. Germline V gene sequence: CDR1 SNHLY, CDR2 FYNNEI. This CDR3 region has 15 residues. V was clipped by 1 base and J by 6 bases; unmatched bases: 6. Here the CDR3 reads CASSEGAGGPQTQYF. The CDR3 DNA sequence: TGTGCCAGCAGTGAAGGGGCGGGAGGGCCGCAGACCCAGTACTTC.

This chain joins TRBV5-4 and TRBJ1-2, with unresolved D. Germline assignment: CDR1 SGHNT and CDR2 YYREEE (reference sequence). The CDR3 spans 14 residues. The ends were cut back, 2 bases at V and 4 bases at J, with 12 bases in the middle. CDR3 sequence (DNA): TGTGCCAGCAGCTTTAGGGCGGGGTCCTATGGCTACACCTTC. Translation: CASSFRAGSYGYTF.

This clone showed up many times. This CDR3 reads CASSARTGDTEAFF. In DNA, the CDR3 is TGTGCCAGCAGCGCTCGGACAGGGGACACTGAAGCTTTCTTT. V and J are TRBV7-9 and TRBJ1-1, with 9 positions matching TRBD1. The V segment lost 5 bases and the J segment 3 bases; nucleotides outside the gene matches: 4. The V gene's germline CDR1 is SEHNR and CDR2 FQNEAQ (reference sequence). The CDR3 consists of 14 residues.

The gene calls are TRBV19 and TRBJ2-1, with TRBD2 as a possible D gene (6 bases). This CDR3 has 16 amino acids. V was trimmed by 0 bases and J by 3 bases, leaving 12 bases between them. Germline V lookup: CDR1 LNHDA, CDR2 SQIVND (reference sequence). CDR3 sequence: CASSIELTRVYNEQFF. CDR3 nucleotides: TGTGCCAGTAGTATAGAGCTGACTAGAGTCTACAATGAGCAGTTCTTC.

The chain uses TRBV5-1 and TRBJ2-5; D gene uncertain. Trimming stripped 4 bases from V and 5 bases from J, with 12 bases between. The CDR3 sequence is 13 residues long. Germline V gene sequence: CDR1 SGHRS, CDR2 YFSETQ. The CDR3 nucleotides are TGCGCCAGCAGCGCCCCTGAGGAGGAGACCCAGTACTTC. Amino acids: CASSAPEEETQYF.

The genes are TRBV5-8 and TRBJ2-7, with D maybe TRBD2 (6 bases). This CDR3 spans 14 amino acids. The germline gives CDR1 SGHTS, CDR2 YDEGEE. V lost 0 bases and J lost 1, with 8 bases in between. The CDR3 sequence: CASSLGGVSYEQYF. The CDR3 region has the DNA TGTGCCAGCAGCTTGGGGGGGGTATCCTACGAGCAGTACTTC.

There are a few counts of this clone. This sequence joins TRBV7-2 and TRBJ2-1; D is uncertain. The CDR3 contains 12 residues. Germline CDR1 is SGHTA and CDR2 is FQGNSA. The V gene lost 5 bases and the J gene lost 7 bases, with 9 bases spanning the gap. The CDR3 protein is CASSLTRNEQFF. In DNA, the CDR3 is TGTGCCAGCAGCCTCACTCGGAATGAGCAGTTCTTC.

CDR3 DNA sequence: TGTGCCAGTAGTATCTCGGGACAGGGTAACTACGAGCAGTACTTC. It codes for CASSISGQGNYEQYF. This chain connects TRBV19 to TRBJ2-7; TRBD1 matches at 9 bases. The CDR3 sequence is 15 residues long. The ends lost 3 bases at V and 3 bases at J; junction bases unmatched: 6. The V gene's germline CDR1 is LNHDA and CDR2 SQIVND (reference sequence).

The chain couples TRBV28 to TRBJ2-2; 10 bases agree with TRBD2. V gave up 5 bases and J gave up 6 bases; unmatched junction bases: 6. CDR3 length: 15 amino acids. Germline-derived CDR1 and CDR2 are MDHEN and SYDVKM. This CDR3 reads CASSGASGSPGELFF. CDR3 in DNA: TGTGCCAGCAGTGGGGCTAGCGGGAGTCCCGGGGAGCTGTTTTTT.

The CDR3 DNA sequence: TGTGCCAGCAGCTTTACTAGCGGGAGAGGGCAAGAGACCCAGTACTTC. Translation: CASSFTSGRGQETQYF. The chain employs TRBV7-9 and TRBJ2-5, with 11 bases fitting TRBD2. Germline CDR1 SEHNR, CDR2 FQNEAQ (reference sequence). The CDR3 spans 16 residues. J gave up 2 bases and V 3 bases, and 5 bases lay outside the gene matches.

This chain connects TRBV6-5 to TRBJ1-1; D unresolved. This CDR3 region has 11 residues. Trimming took 6 bases from V and 7 from J, leaving 9 bases between them. Germline V gene sequence: CDR1 MNHEY, CDR2 SVGAGI. This chain's CDR3 is CASRPVNEAFF. The CDR3 coding sequence is TGTGCCAGCAGACCAGTTAATGAAGCTTTCTTT.

The CDR3 is CASSTGHKTDTQYF. In DNA, the CDR3 is TGTGCCAGCAGCACGGGACACAAGACAGATACGCAGTATTTT. The chain uses TRBV6-6 and TRBJ2-3, with D perhaps matching TRBD1 (6 bases). Trimming stripped 6 bases from V and 3 bases from J, with 13 bases between. Per the germline V gene, CDR1 is MNHNY and CDR2 is SVGAGI (reference sequence). The CDR3 spans 14 residues.

Only a few counts were recorded for this clone. This chain links TRBV30 with TRBJ2-1, with unresolved D. This CDR3 is 11 amino acids long. V gave up 5 bases and J gave up 11 bases, with 13 bases separating them. CDR1 and CDR2 (germline): GTSNPN, SVGIG (reference sequence). DNA of the CDR3: TGTGCCTGGCGAACCACAATGAAGCAGTTCTTC. It yields the protein CAWRTTMKQFF. The full variable domain, its missing parts supplied by reference TRBV30 and TRBJ2-1, is SQTIHQWPATLVQPVGSPLSLECTVEGTSNPNLYWYRQAAGRGLQLLFYSVGIGQISSEVPQNLSASRPQDRQFILSSKKLLLSDSGFYLCAWRTTMKQFFGPGTRLTVL.

The chain has TRBV27 and TRBJ2-2; possible D gene TRBD1, 6 bases. The CDR3 is 12 residues long. Germline CDR1 MNHEY, CDR2 SMNVEV (reference sequence). Trimming pared 9 bases from V and 3 bases from J, leaving 8 bases between. This chain's CDR3 is CASRQDTGELFF. The DNA for the CDR3 is TGTGCCAGTCGACAGGACACCGGGGAGCTGTTTTTT.

J is TRBJ1-6 and V is TRBV9; TRBD1 might be the D (5 bases). V dropped 4 bases and J dropped 9 bases, with 14 bases sitting between them. Germline V lookup: CDR1 SGDLS, CDR2 YYNGEE. This CDR3 contains 14 residues. For the CDR3, the DNA is TGTGCCAGCAGCTCCCCAGGGAAAAGTTCACCCCTCCACTTT. Amino acid sequence: CASSSPGKSSPLHF.

The chain carries TRBV30 and TRBJ1-5, with 7 bases fitting TRBD1. V lost 0 bases to trimming and J lost 4 bases; unmatched junction nucleotides: 3. The CDR3 sequence is 14 residues long. Germline values: CDR1 GTSNPN, CDR2 SVGIG (reference sequence). This CDR3 reads CAWSVTTGNQPQHF. The DNA of the CDR3 is TGTGCCTGGAGTGTAACGACAGGGAATCAGCCCCAGCATTTT.

The CDR3 nucleotides are TGCGCCAGCAGCTTGGGCGGGGCGCTCCAAGAGACCCAGTACTTC. Encoded protein: CASSLGGALQETQYF. This chain uses TRBV5-1 with TRBJ2-5, with TRBD2 as a possible D gene (6 bases). CDR3 length: 15 amino acids. The ends were cut back, 0 bases at V and 1 base at J, with 10 bases in the middle. Germline-derived CDR1 and CDR2 are SGHRS and YFSETQ.

The genes are TRBV27 and TRBJ2-1; maybe TRBD1 (5 bases). Trimming pared 6 bases from V and 10 bases from J, leaving 13 bases between. The CDR3 covers 12 residues. The germline V gene encodes CDR1 MNHEY and CDR2 SMNVEV (reference sequence). The CDR3 sequence: CASSNRQNEQFF. The CDR3 DNA is TGTGCCAGCAGCAATCGACAGAACGAGCAGTTCTTC.

The gene calls are TRBV30 and TRBJ1-2, with TRBD1 as a possible D gene (5 bases). The length of the CDR3 is 12 residues. The V end was cut by 3 bases, the J end by 5 bases, with 10 bases between. Germline values: CDR1 GTSNPN, CDR2 SVGIG (reference sequence). As DNA, the CDR3 is TGTGCCTGGAGGCCGGGGGGGTATGGCTACACCTTC. It encodes CAWRPGGYGYTF.

This chain connects TRBV5-4 to TRBJ2-1; TRBD2 matches at 8 bases. With V trimmed by 0 bases and J by 4 bases, 6 bases remained unmatched. CDR1 SGHNT and CDR2 YYREEE come from the germline V gene (reference sequence). The CDR3 sequence is 16 residues long. CDR3 loop: CASSLAGLAGYNEQFF. CDR3 DNA sequence: TGTGCCAGCAGCTTGGCCGGGTTAGCGGGATACAATGAGCAGTTCTTC.

This sequence joins TRBV19 and TRBJ1-2; 10 nucleotides align to TRBD1. V was clipped by 7 bases and J by 6 bases; unmatched bases: 5. In germline, CDR1 is LNHDA, CDR2 SQIVND (reference sequence). The CDR3 length is 13 residues. CDR3 protein: CASIGTGDNGYTF. DNA for the CDR3: TGTGCCAGTATTGGGACAGGGGACAATGGCTACACCTTC. Looking up the rest from reference TRBV19 and TRBJ1-2 gives the full variable domain: DGGITQSPKYLFRKEGQNVTLSCEQNLNHDAMYWYRQDPGQGLRLIYYSQIVNDFQKGDIAEGYSVSREKKESFPLTVTSAQKNPTAFYLCASIGTGDNGYTFGSGTRLTVV.

The V gene is TRBV19, the J gene TRBJ2-6; D is unresolved. The CDR3 extends over 16 amino acids. From germline, CDR1 is LNHDA and CDR2 SQIVND (reference sequence). Trimming stripped 2 bases from V and 0 bases from J, with 8 bases between. Here the CDR3 DNA reads TGTGCCAGTAGTATAATACACCTCTCTGGGGCCAACGTCCTGACTTTC. This encodes CASSIIHLSGANVLTF.